One TCR beta chain is described in this entry. Original methodology: Quantification of nucleated cells was approximated via reference gene primer amplification. Method: immunoSEQ multiplex PCR; TCRdb's copy keeps in-frame clones and lacks some. D and trimming were read from the DNA, whereas the V and J calls and clone size are those reported in that table. This table holds 150,000 to 200,000 clones, 70% to 90% found once. CDR3 length equals 14 residues. The germline gives CDR1 MNHEY, CDR2 SMNVEV (reference sequence). Between the trimmed V and J ends, which lost 5 bases and 2 bases, there was a span of 13 bases. This specimen belongs to a study of blood T cell repertoires in COVID-19.

The sequencing input was peripheral blood. The TCR sequence derives from a human donor in a cohort sampled during active COVID-19. This rearrangement joins TRBV27 to TRBJ2-7, with D possibly TRBD1 on 6 matching bases. CDR3: CASSPPGQPYEQYF. CDR3 nucleotides: TGTGCCAGCAGTCCCCCGGGACAACCCTACGAGCAGTACTTC.